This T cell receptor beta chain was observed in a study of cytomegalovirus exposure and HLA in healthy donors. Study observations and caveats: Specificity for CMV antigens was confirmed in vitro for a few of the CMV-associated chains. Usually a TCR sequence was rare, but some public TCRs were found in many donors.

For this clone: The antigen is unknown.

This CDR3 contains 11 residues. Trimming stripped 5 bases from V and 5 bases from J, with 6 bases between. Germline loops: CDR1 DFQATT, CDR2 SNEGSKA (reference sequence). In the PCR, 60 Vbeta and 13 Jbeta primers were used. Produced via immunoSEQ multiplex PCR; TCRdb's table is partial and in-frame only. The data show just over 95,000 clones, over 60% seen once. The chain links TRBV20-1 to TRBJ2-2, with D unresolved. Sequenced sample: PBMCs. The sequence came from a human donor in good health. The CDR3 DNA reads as TGCAGTGCTGAGGCTACCGGGGAGCTGTTTTTT. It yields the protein CSAEATGELFF.